The 25 T cell receptor beta chains below all came from one sample that was sequenced in a study of cytomegalovirus exposure and HLA in healthy donors (dated 2017 in TCRdb). Library preparation employed the immunoSEQ multiplex PCR assay. For the multiplex PCR, a mixture combining 60 forward primers for TCR Vbeta segments and 13 reverse primers for TCR Jbeta segments was used. TCRdb stores this immuneACCESS table with in-frame sequences only. Part of the clones is absent; in the studies checked, under half of the shortfall reflects unresolved V genes, and no reason is known for the rest. The sample contains about 180,000 clones, 70% to 80% of them found a single time. About 1.5% of the sample is taken by the ten largest. The sample comprised PBMCs. These receptors originate from a man between 18 and 29 years old in good health and CMV-seronegative.

This rearrangement joins TRBV11-2 to TRBJ2-7; the D gene is possibly TRBD2 (6 bases). Germline V CDR1 and CDR2: SGHAT, FQNNGV. The CDR3 extends over 16 amino acids. V shed 5 bases and J shed 3 bases, with 20 bases lying between them. The CDR3 DNA follows: TGTGCCAGCAGCCATACCCAATTGGGGGGTCTCTACGAGCAGTACTTC. It is translated as CASSHTQLGGLYEQYF.

A remark on this clone: The junction and the germline gene differ at one end; a read error may be behind it. The genes are TRBV2 and TRBJ2-7, with D tentatively TRBD1 (5 bases). Germline lookup yields CDR1 SNHLY and CDR2 FYNNEI. This CDR3 spans 15 amino acids. The DNA for the CDR3 is TGTGCCAGCAGTGAAGAGGAAACAGGTCCCTACAAGCAGTACTTC. This sequence encodes CASSEEETGPYKQYF.

The rearrangement links TRBV15 to TRBJ1-2; the match to TRBD1 covers 10 bases. J gave up 2 bases and V 4 bases, and 7 bases lay outside the gene matches. The germline V gene has CDR1 LNHNV and CDR2 YYDKDF (reference sequence). This CDR3 spans 16 amino acids. CDR3 residues: CATSKGDRGLNYGYTF. The CDR3 DNA reads as TGTGCCACCAGCAAGGGGGACAGGGGATTAAACTATGGCTACACCTTC.

This clone showed up just a few times. The rearrangement uses TRBV27 and TRBJ2-1, with TRBD2 matching 11 bases. The V gene's germline CDR1 is MNHEY and CDR2 SMNVEV (reference sequence). V was clipped by 6 bases and J by 9 bases; unmatched bases: 16. The CDR3 is made up of 17 amino acids. The CDR3 sequence is CASSFTPTSGIRLEQFF. CDR3 coding DNA: TGTGCCAGCAGCTTCACCCCGACTAGCGGGATCCGACTTGAGCAGTTCTTC.

The chain employs TRBV7-9 and TRBJ1-1, with 9 nucleotides matching TRBD1. CDR3 length: 13 residues. CDR1 is SEHNR and CDR2 is FQNEAQ in the germline V gene (reference sequence). Trimming took 5 bases from V and 6 from J; bases not matched to a gene: 4. CDR3 nucleotide sequence: TGTGCCAGCAGCCTAACAGGGGGCCCTGAAGCTTTCTTT. Encoded protein: CASSLTGGPEAFF.

This clone was detected only a few times. V is TRBV9 and J is TRBJ2-1; 10 bases line up with TRBD2. Germline CDR1 SGDLS, CDR2 YYNGEE. The V gene end was trimmed by 5 bases and the J gene end by 7 bases; junction bases not matched to a gene: 12. The CDR3 runs 16 residues. CDR3 sequence (DNA): TGTGCCAGCAGTGGGCTAAGCGGGAGGGCGGGAAATGAGCAGTTCTTC. It specifies CASSGLSGRAGNEQFF.

CDR3 nucleotides: TGTGCCAGCAGTTACTCTCCAGGGTTGGTAGAGACCCAGTACTTC. Protein product: CASSYSPGLVETQYF. This rearrangement joins TRBV6-5 to TRBJ2-5; possibly TRBD1 for D (5 bases). From germline, CDR1 is MNHEY and CDR2 SVGAGI. Deletions cut 0 bases from V and 4 bases from J, with 12 bases between. This CDR3 is built from 15 residues.

The chain is built from TRBV7-9 and TRBJ1-3; a possible D gene is TRBD1 (5 bases). V gave up 3 bases and J gave up 0 bases, with 6 bases separating them. Germline values: CDR1 SEHNR, CDR2 FQNEAQ (reference sequence). The CDR3 has 14 residues. CDR3 nucleotide sequence: TGTGCCAGCAGCTTGACAGACTCTGGAAACACCATATATTTT. This translates into CASSLTDSGNTIYF.

V gene TRBV23-1 combines with J gene TRBJ1-1, with TRBD1 identical over 7 bases. TRBV23-1 is noted as an ORF with a role that remains uncertain. CDR3 length: 15 amino acids. With V trimmed by 0 bases and J by 7 bases, 8 bases remained unmatched. The CDR3 here is CASSQSTGLAFEAFF. In DNA, the CDR3 is TGCGCCAGCAGTCAATCGACAGGGTTGGCCTTTGAAGCTTTCTTT.

The chain is built from TRBV4-3 and TRBJ2-5, with 9 bases matching TRBD1. In germline, CDR1 is LGHNA, CDR2 YSLEER. After removal of 2 bases from V and 4 bases from J, the junction contained 14 bases not matched to a gene. The CDR3 is 18 residues long. The DNA of the CDR3 is TGCGCCAGCAGCCAATGGGGGTTGCGGACAGGGGAAGGAGAGACCCAGTACTTC. It is translated as CASSQWGLRTGEGETQYF.

The J gene is TRBJ1-2, the V gene TRBV7-9; possible D gene TRBD1, 6 bases. V lost 6 bases and J 5 bases, leaving 19 bases between the germline ends. The CDR3 has 15 residues. Per germline, CDR1 SEHNR and CDR2 FQNEAQ (reference sequence). In DNA, the CDR3 is TGTGCCAGCAGACAACAGGGAGGGGCACAATATGGCTACACCTTC. Translated, it gives CASRQQGGAQYGYTF.

This chain's CDR3 is CSARYTDTQYF. CDR3 DNA: TGCAGTGCTAGATATACAGATACGCAGTATTTT. The V and J genes are TRBV20-1 and TRBJ2-3; D not resolved. Per the germline V gene, CDR1 is DFQATT and CDR2 is SNEGSKA (reference sequence). The CDR3 contains 11 residues. V was cut by 2 bases and J by 3 bases, with 3 bases left in between.

DNA for the CDR3: TGCAGCGCCCTGACAGGGGCAGGCCAGCCCCAGCATTTT. It yields the protein CSALTGAGQPQHF. The V and J genes are TRBV29-1 and TRBJ1-5, with 8 positions matching TRBD1. Germline assignment: CDR1 SQVTM and CDR2 ANQGSEA. V gave up 7 bases and J gave up 7 bases; unmatched junction bases: 9. CDR3 length: 13 amino acids.

This chain links TRBV19 with TRBJ2-5; 8 nucleotides line up with TRBD1. Germline V gene lookup returns CDR1 LNHDA and CDR2 SQIVND (reference sequence). The CDR3 is made up of 15 amino acids. V was pared by 6 bases and J by 4 bases, with 10 bases of the junction left unmatched. In DNA form, the CDR3 reads TGTGCCAGTAGCCTAGCCGGGACAGGAATAGAGACCCAGTACTTC. Protein sequence: CASSLAGTGIETQYF.

The CDR3 reads CASSFRGEGDTQYF. CDR3 coding DNA: TGCGCCAGCAGCTTCAGGGGTGAGGGAGATACGCAGTATTTT. The rearrangement links TRBV5-1 to TRBJ2-3, with D possibly matching TRBD1 (6 bases). From germline, CDR1 is SGHRS and CDR2 YFSETQ. This CDR3 contains 14 residues. V lost 2 bases to trimming and J lost 5 bases, with 12 bases between them.

The gene calls are TRBV15 and TRBJ2-3; 10 bases agree with TRBD1. Losses at the gene ends were 3 bases for V and 6 bases for J; bases not matched to a gene: 9. CDR1 and CDR2 from the germline V gene are LNHNV and YYDKDF (reference sequence). The length of the CDR3 is 16 residues. The CDR3 protein is CATSRRGTGDWDTQYF. Here the CDR3 DNA reads TGTGCCACCAGCAGGAGGGGGACAGGGGATTGGGATACGCAGTATTTT.

The V call is TRBV11-2, the J call TRBJ2-2; 8 bases align to TRBD1. The CDR3 has 16 residues. With V trimmed by 6 bases and J by 4 bases, 10 bases remained unmatched. Per germline, CDR1 SGHAT and CDR2 FQNNGV. This CDR3 is CASRTQGEVGTGELFF. The CDR3 bases are TGTGCCAGCAGAACACAGGGGGAAGTAGGCACCGGGGAGCTGTTTTTT.

In its sample, this clone was seen once. In nucleotides, the CDR3 is TGCGCCAGCCCGATCGGGGGGGGGAAAGAGACCCAGTACTTC. It translates to CASPIGGGKETQYF. The V and J genes are TRBV10-2 and TRBJ2-5, with 8 bases fitting TRBD2. CDR1 is WSHSY and CDR2 is SAAADI in the germline V gene. This CDR3 is built from 14 residues. Germline trimming cut 8 bases from V and 3 bases from J; bases unmatched to any gene: 8.

The J gene is TRBJ2-5, the V gene TRBV7-8; TRBD2 matches at 10 bases. The trim removed 5 bases at V and 1 base at J, leaving 7 bases unmatched. The CDR3 spans 16 residues. Germline V gives CDR1 SGHVS, CDR2 FQNEAQ. The chain's CDR3 is CASSHLLAGIQETQYF. Written as DNA, the CDR3 is TGTGCCAGCAGCCATTTACTAGCGGGGATCCAAGAGACCCAGTACTTC.

In its sample, this clone was seen a few times. The rearrangement uses TRBV6-1 and TRBJ2-1, with 7 nucleotides matching TRBD2. The germline V gene has CDR1 MNHNS and CDR2 SASEGT. The ends lost 6 bases at V and 8 bases at J; junction bases unmatched: 10. The length of the CDR3 is 14 residues. This CDR3 is CASRLAPKDDEQFF. CDR3 in DNA: TGTGCCAGCAGACTAGCGCCGAAGGACGATGAGCAGTTCTTC.

The genes are TRBV21-1 and TRBJ2-7; the D segment call TRBD1 is taken from the table without a DNA check. TRBV21-1 is described as a pseudogene. The CDR3 spans 16 residues. The CDR3 DNA reads TGTGCCAGCAGGCCAAGAGTTGGGACAGGGCTCTACGAGCAGTACTTC. Protein sequence: CASRPRVGTGLYEQYF.

The chain links TRBV29-1 to TRBJ2-3; the D is unclear. Trimming took 4 bases from V and 4 from J, leaving 6 bases between them. The CDR3 contains 11 residues. CDR1 SQVTM and CDR2 ANQGSEA come from the germline V gene. The CDR3 loop is CSVVHPDTQYF. The CDR3, as DNA: TGCAGCGTTGTTCATCCAGATACGCAGTATTTT.

The chain has TRBV6-4 and TRBJ2-7, with a possible D match to TRBD2 (6 bases). The CDR3 is 15 amino acids. Trimming stripped 6 bases from V and 6 bases from J, with 21 bases between. In germline, CDR1 is MRHNA, CDR2 SNTAGT. CDR3 residues: CASSSEAGIGSEQYF. The CDR3 bases are TGTGCCAGCAGCTCGGAGGCAGGCATCGGGAGCGAGCAGTACTTC.

This clone occurred once. CDR3 loop: CSVWFGEQYF. CDR3 nucleotide sequence: TGCAGCGTCTGGTTTGGGGAGCAGTACTTC. This chain links TRBV29-1 with TRBJ2-5, with D perhaps TRBD2 (5 bases). The CDR3 is made up of 10 amino acids. Deletions cut 6 bases from V and 11 bases from J, with 13 bases between. The germline gives CDR1 SQVTM, CDR2 ANQGSEA.

This chain uses TRBV5-4 with TRBJ2-1; the D gene is possibly TRBD2 (5 bases). Trimming stripped 4 bases from V and 0 bases from J, with 17 bases between. The germline CDR1 and CDR2 sequences are SGHNT and YYREEE (reference sequence). The CDR3 runs 17 residues. The CDR3 spells CASSRLFLASSYNEQFF. The CDR3 DNA is TGTGCCAGCAGCCGGTTGTTCCTAGCCAGCTCCTACAATGAGCAGTTCTTC.